One and the same sample provided the 19 T cell receptor beta chains below, sequenced in a study of shared clonotypes between healthy human individuals. CD45RO-negative cells were positively selected for CCR7, leaving out terminally differentiated effector memory CD45RA+ cells. Some clones are missing from TCRdb's copy, which holds only in-frame ones; the method was immunoSEQ multiplex PCR. The table lists roughly 890,000 clones, about 92% of them singletons. The sequenced sample consisted of naive CD8+ T cells sorted from blood. These receptors came from a man younger than 40 in good health.

The chain recombines TRBV9 with TRBJ2-7, with a tentative D call TRBD2 (6 bases). Trimming took 0 bases from V and 2 from J, leaving 12 bases between them. The CDR3 length is 15 residues. Germline assignment: CDR1 SGDLS and CDR2 YYNGEE. CDR3 in DNA: TGTGCCAGCAGCGTAGCTTGGGACTTGCCCTACGAGCAGTACTTC. It is translated as CASSVAWDLPYEQYF.

CDR3 residues: CASRMDRGADTEAFF. CDR3 bases: TGTGCCAGTAGAATGGACAGGGGAGCGGACACTGAAGCTTTCTTT. J is TRBJ1-1 and V is TRBV19; 9 bases align to TRBD1. Per the germline V gene, CDR1 is LNHDA and CDR2 is SQIVND (reference sequence). The CDR3 is 15 amino acids. The trim removed 6 bases at V and 3 bases at J, leaving 8 bases unmatched.

Remarks on this clone: Other DNA sequences of this sample code for an identical CDR3. The chain combines TRBV27 with TRBJ2-7, with D perhaps matching TRBD1 (6 bases). V was clipped by 4 bases and J by 3 bases, with 7 bases between them. This CDR3 is built from 12 residues. Germline CDR1 MNHEY, CDR2 SMNVEV (reference sequence). CDR3 sequence reads: CASSSDSYEQYF. Written as DNA, the CDR3 is TGTGCCAGCAGTTCGGACAGCTACGAGCAGTACTTC.

This clone was seen just once. This rearrangement joins TRBV29-1 to TRBJ2-3; TRBD1 agrees at 7 bases. Germline trimming cut 5 bases from V and 2 bases from J; bases unmatched to any gene: 4. CDR3 length: 13 residues. Looked up from germline, CDR1 is SQVTM and CDR2 is ANQGSEA. In DNA, the CDR3 is TGCAGCGTTCGCCAGGGGGACACAGATACGCAGTATTTT. Encoded protein: CSVRQGDTDTQYF.

The gene calls are TRBV15 and TRBJ2-1, with D maybe TRBD2 (5 bases). V lost 3 bases, J lost 4 bases, and 25 bases lay in between. Per germline, CDR1 LNHNV and CDR2 YYDKDF (reference sequence). This CDR3 region has 19 residues. The DNA for the CDR3 is TGTGCCACCAGCAGTGTCTCGCAGGAGGCCGAGTTCGATTACAATGAGCAGTTCTTC. It encodes CATSSVSQEAEFDYNEQFF.

This clone has a single count. This chain uses TRBV13 with TRBJ2-1; the match to TRBD2 covers 11 bases. The CDR3 totals 14 residues. Per the germline V gene, CDR1 is PRHDT and CDR2 is FYEKMQ (reference sequence). J lost 7 bases, V lost 9 bases, and 8 bases had no gene match. The CDR3 here is CASRLAGMVNEQFF. The CDR3, as DNA: TGTGCCAGTCGACTAGCGGGGATGGTGAATGAGCAGTTCTTC.

The chain recombines TRBV28 with TRBJ2-3; D might be TRBD2 (6 bases). Germline-derived CDR1 and CDR2 are MDHEN and SYDVKM. The V end was cut by 8 bases, the J end by 0 bases, with 12 bases between. This CDR3 comprises 14 residues. CDR3 DNA: TGTGCCAGCTGGCGGGGCAGTAGCACAGATACGCAGTATTTT. It specifies CASWRGSSTDTQYF.

This clone was recorded once. V gene TRBV28 combines with J gene TRBJ1-5; D possibly corresponds to TRBD1 (5 bases). The germline V gene has CDR1 MDHEN and CDR2 SYDVKM. The CDR3 is 15 amino acids. Trimming removed 3 bases at V and 7 bases at J, with 16 bases between. CDR3 bases: TGTGCCAGCAGTTTCTTCCAGGGCGCACGGCAGCCCCAGCATTTT. As protein: CASSFFQGARQPQHF.

In its sample, this clone was seen once. The junction shows a germline mismatch at one end, possibly a read error. The rearrangement uses TRBV2 and TRBJ2-7; D possibly corresponds to TRBD2 (5 bases). The CDR3 loop spans 13 amino acids. The V gene's germline CDR1 is SNHLY and CDR2 FYNNEI. The CDR3 sequence: CASSEAVAYEQYF. CDR3 nucleotide sequence: TGTGCCAGCAGCGAAGCGGTGGCCTACGAGCAGTACTTC.

The chain combines TRBV2 with TRBJ2-7, with D unclear. The CDR3 totals 14 residues. Germline V gene sequence: CDR1 SNHLY, CDR2 FYNNEI. Trimming took 0 bases from V and 7 from J, leaving 13 bases between them. The CDR3 DNA reads as TGTGCCAGCAGTGAAGCGCAATCTCCGTCTGAGCAGTACTTC. Its translation is CASSEAQSPSEQYF.

The rearrangement uses TRBV7-8 and TRBJ2-2; D is tentatively TRBD1 or TRBD2 (5 bases each). Trimming took off 5 bases at V and 4 bases at J, with 17 bases between the two ends. The CDR3 runs 16 residues. CDR1 is SGHVS, CDR2 FQNEAQ, per germline. CDR3 amino acids: CASSSKGTIITGELFF. The DNA of the CDR3 is TGTGCCAGCAGCAGCAAGGGGACCATTATCACCGGGGAGCTGTTTTTT.

This clone was recorded only once. V is TRBV5-7 and J is TRBJ2-1, with D unclear. TRBV5-7 is an open reading frame whose function is uncertain. The CDR3 length is 8 residues. Deletions cut 9 bases from V and 6 bases from J, with 1 base between. The CDR3 protein is CATNEQFF. DNA of the CDR3: TGTGCCACCAATGAGCAGTTCTTC.

With respect to this clone: The sample contains more than one DNA sequence encoding this CDR3. This chain connects TRBV7-9 to TRBJ1-1; D ambiguous. The CDR3 loop spans 12 amino acids. V lost 1 base and J lost 7, with 7 bases in between. CDR1 SEHNR and CDR2 FQNEAQ come from the germline V gene (reference sequence). CDR3 sequence: CASSLGGSEAFF. The DNA for the CDR3 is TGTGCCAGCAGCTTAGGTGGAAGTGAAGCTTTCTTT.

The J gene is TRBJ2-7, the V gene TRBV28; D possibly corresponds to TRBD2 (6 bases). The CDR3 runs 15 residues. Deletions cut 5 bases from V and 0 bases from J, with 14 bases between. CDR1 MDHEN and CDR2 SYDVKM come from the germline V gene. CDR3 protein: CASSPRTTSSYEQYF. CDR3 nucleotide sequence: TGTGCCAGCAGTCCCCGGACTACCAGCTCCTACGAGCAGTACTTC. Together with reference TRBV28 and TRBJ2-7, the CDR3 gives the full variable domain: DVKVTQSSRYLVKRTGEKVFLECVQDMDHENMFWYRQDPGLGLRLIYFSYDVKMKEKGDIPEGYSVSREKKERFSLILESASTNQTSMYLCASSPRTTSSYEQYFGPGTRLTVT.

With regard to this clone: Other DNA sequences within the sample encode an identical CDR3. The chain combines TRBV6-5 with TRBJ1-1, with D perhaps TRBD1 (5 bases). Deletions cut 4 bases from V and 2 bases from J, with 8 bases between. The CDR3 length is 13 residues. CDR1 and CDR2 (germline): MNHEY, SVGAGI. The CDR3 coding sequence is TGTGCCAGCAGTTTAGACAGTAACACTGAAGCTTTCTTT. Translating it yields CASSLDSNTEAFF.

CDR3 in DNA: TGTGCCAGCATCGGGACGGGGAACACTGAAGCTTTCTTT. Translating gives CASIGTGNTEAFF. The V gene is TRBV7-9, the J gene TRBJ1-1; tentatively, D is TRBD1 (5 bases). From germline, CDR1 is SEHNR and CDR2 FQNEAQ (reference sequence). CDR3 length: 13 amino acids. V was pared by 7 bases and J by 1 base, with 10 bases between.

The CDR3 reads CSVGDSGDEKLFF. CDR3 nucleotides: TGCAGCGTCGGAGACAGTGGAGACGAAAAACTGTTTTTT. The chain recombines TRBV29-1 with TRBJ1-4; TRBD1 is a possible D gene (5 bases). The CDR3 is 13 amino acids. Trimming pared 6 bases from V and 8 bases from J, leaving 16 bases between. Germline CDR1 reads SQVTM; CDR2 reads ANQGSEA.

The gene calls are TRBV7-9 and TRBJ1-4, with 7 bases matching TRBD1. In germline, CDR1 is SEHNR, CDR2 FQNEAQ (reference sequence). The CDR3 is 15 residues long. Losses at the gene ends were 6 bases for V and 7 bases for J; bases not matched to a gene: 11. CDR3: CASRDTQGLAEKLFF. The DNA for the CDR3 is TGTGCCAGCAGAGATACACAGGGGTTGGCTGAAAAACTGTTTTTT. The entire variable domain, with the rest obtained from reference TRBV7-9 and TRBJ1-4, is as follows: DTGVSQNPRHKITKRGQNVTFRCDPISEHNRLYWYRQTLGQGPEFLTYFQNEAQLEKSRLLSDRFSAERPKGSFSTLEIQRTEQGDSAMYLCASRDTQGLAEKLFFGSGTQLSVL.

V and J are TRBV27 and TRBJ1-2; D is ambiguous. The CDR3 covers 16 residues. Germline assignment: CDR1 MNHEY and CDR2 SMNVEV (reference sequence). Trimming removed 5 bases at V and 3 bases at J, with 19 bases between. For the CDR3, the DNA is TGTGCCAGCAGTCCCAGCGCAGGAGAGGCGGACTATGGCTACACCTTC. Translated, it gives CASSPSAGEADYGYTF.